This is a list of T cell receptor beta chains from one sample in a study of cytomegalovirus exposure and HLA in healthy donors. Method: immunoSEQ multiplex PCR; TCRdb's copy keeps in-frame clones and lacks some. The repertoire holds about 160,000 clones, with 88% as singletons. The material sequenced was PBMCs. Receptor source: a man aged 18-30 years in good health and CMV-seronegative. Both conserved end residues are part of each CDR3. Each record gives: J gene, clone size, D gene, V gene, CDR3 DNA, CDR3 protein. The D gene is left open where the match is weak. Expanded clones are given a class, and other clones once, few, many or no size at all.

j_call: TRBJ2-1; clone_size: .; d_call: TRBD2; v_call: TRBV5-1; cdr3_nt: TGCGCCAGCAGCCCCCCGACTAGCGTGATGTACAATGAGCAGTTCTTC; cdr3_aa: CASSPPTSVMYNEQFF
j_call: TRBJ1-2; clone_size: .; d_call: TRBD1; v_call: TRBV30; cdr3_nt: TGTGCCTGGAAGATTGGGACAGACTATGGCTACACCTTC; cdr3_aa: CAWKIGTDYGYTF
j_call: TRBJ2-7; clone_size: .; d_call: TRBD2; v_call: TRBV7-8; cdr3_nt: TGTGCCAGCAGCTTAATAGCGGGGGCTTCCTACGAGCAGTACTTC; cdr3_aa: CASSLIAGASYEQYF
j_call: TRBJ2-2; clone_size: .; d_call: .; v_call: TRBV29-1; cdr3_nt: TGCAGCGTTGAAATTCTTGCAGGGAACACCGGGGAGCTGTTTTTT; cdr3_aa: CSVEILAGNTGELFF
j_call: TRBJ2-3; clone_size: .; d_call: .; v_call: TRBV7-6; cdr3_nt: TGTGCCAGCAGCTTAGGGGTCGGGGTAGCGGCCACAGATACGCAGTATTTT; cdr3_aa: CASSLGVGVAATDTQYF
j_call: TRBJ2-2; clone_size: .; d_call: TRBD2; v_call: TRBV19; cdr3_nt: TGTGCCAGTAGTATAAGGATCCAGCGGGAGAACACCGGGGAGCTGTTTTTT; cdr3_aa: CASSIRIQRENTGELFF
j_call: TRBJ2-7; clone_size: .; d_call: TRBD1; v_call: TRBV5-1; cdr3_nt: TGCGCCAGCAGCTTAGACAGGGGCTACGAGCAGTACTTC; cdr3_aa: CASSLDRGYEQYF
j_call: TRBJ2-2; clone_size: .; d_call: .; v_call: TRBV6-6; cdr3_nt: TGTGCCAGCAGTGTTGACACGGGGTTTAGCGGGGAGCTGTTTTTT; cdr3_aa: CASSVDTGFSGELFF
j_call: TRBJ1-2; clone_size: .; d_call: TRBD1; v_call: TRBV6-5; cdr3_nt: TGTGCCAGCAGCCAACACCGACAGGGTAACCATGGCTACACCTTC; cdr3_aa: CASSQHRQGNHGYTF
j_call: TRBJ2-7; clone_size: .; d_call: TRBD1; v_call: TRBV27; cdr3_nt: TGTGCCAGCAGTTTGGCCCAGGGGGCGGCCGAGCAGTACTTC; cdr3_aa: CASSLAQGAAEQYF
j_call: TRBJ2-1; clone_size: .; d_call: TRBD2; v_call: TRBV27; cdr3_nt: TGTGCCAGCAGTTTCCGATTGCGGGAGGGATACAATGAGCAGTTCTTC; cdr3_aa: CASSFRLREGYNEQFF
j_call: TRBJ1-1; clone_size: .; d_call: TRBD1; v_call: TRBV2; cdr3_nt: TGTGCCAGCAGTGAAGGTCGGCAGGGGGCATTTACGAGCACTGAAGCTTTCTTT; cdr3_aa: CASSEGRQGAFTSTEAFF
j_call: TRBJ2-7; clone_size: few; d_call: .; v_call: TRBV19; cdr3_nt: TGTGCCAGTAGTATAAACGGGAGTCCCTACGAGCAGTACTTC; cdr3_aa: CASSINGSPYEQYF
j_call: TRBJ1-6; clone_size: .; d_call: .; v_call: TRBV28; cdr3_nt: TGTGCCAGCAGTTCCGGGTTCAATTCACCCCTCCACTTT; cdr3_aa: CASSSGFNSPLHF
j_call: TRBJ2-1; clone_size: .; d_call: .; v_call: TRBV7-2; cdr3_nt: TGTGCCAGCACCCCGGGGTCATATGAGCAGTTCTTC; cdr3_aa: CASTPGSYEQFF
j_call: TRBJ2-1; clone_size: few; d_call: TRBD2; v_call: TRBV11-3; cdr3_nt: TGTGCCAGCAGCCTCCCGGGACTAAACAATGAGCAGTTCTTC; cdr3_aa: CASSLPGLNNEQFF
j_call: TRBJ2-7; clone_size: .; d_call: TRBD2; v_call: TRBV7-2; cdr3_nt: TGTGCCAGCAGCTTATCCTCACCGGGACTAGGGTGGGGCGAGCAGTACTTC; cdr3_aa: CASSLSSPGLGWGEQYF
j_call: TRBJ1-2; clone_size: .; d_call: TRBD1; v_call: TRBV7-9; cdr3_nt: TGTGCCAGCAGCCTGGGACAGGAACTACATACCTATGGCTACACCTTC; cdr3_aa: CASSLGQELHTYGYTF
j_call: TRBJ2-6; clone_size: once; d_call: .; v_call: TRBV6-5; cdr3_nt: TGTGCCAGCACCGCGACAGAGTCTGGGGCCAACGTCCTGACTTTC; cdr3_aa: CASTATESGANVLTF
j_call: TRBJ2-2; clone_size: once; d_call: TRBD2; v_call: TRBV25-1; cdr3_nt: TGTGCCAGCAGTATGCTAGCGGGAGGGGGCACCGGGGAGCTGTTTTTT; cdr3_aa: CASSMLAGGGTGELFF
j_call: TRBJ2-3; clone_size: few; d_call: TRBD2; v_call: TRBV5-1; cdr3_nt: TGCGCCAGCTCCCCCTCGACTAGCGGGGTGGGAGATACGCAGTATTTT; cdr3_aa: CASSPSTSGVGDTQYF
j_call: TRBJ1-2; clone_size: .; d_call: .; v_call: TRBV6-1; cdr3_nt: TGTGCCAGCAGTCTTGGGACTTCCGATGGCTACACCTTC; cdr3_aa: CASSLGTSDGYTF